The 3 T cell receptor beta chains below all came from one sample that was sequenced in a study of cytomegalovirus exposure and HLA in healthy donors. PCR used 60 Vbeta primers and 13 Jbeta primers. Sequencing used immunoSEQ multiplex PCR; TCRdb keeps in-frame clones, though not all of them. This sample yields hundreds of thousands of clones, of which approximately 83% are seen a single time; more than 0.6% belongs to the top ten. Specimen: PBMCs. All receptors derive from a boy aged 2 to 10 in good health and CMV-seronegative.

J is TRBJ1-5 and V is TRBV6-1, with D uncertain. The CDR3 totals 12 residues. V was trimmed by 3 bases and J by 9 bases, leaving 9 bases between them. Per germline, CDR1 MNHNS and CDR2 SASEGT. The CDR3 reads CASSDAIRPQHF. The CDR3 DNA follows: TGTGCCAGCAGTGACGCTATCCGGCCCCAGCATTTT.

This clone has only one observation. This chain links TRBV10-1 with TRBJ2-1, with 11 bases lining up with TRBD1. The CDR3 is 13 residues long. J lost 6 bases, V lost 7 bases, and 2 bases had no gene match. Germline V CDR1 and CDR2: WNHNN, SYGVQD (reference sequence). The CDR3 bases are TGCGCCAGCAAGGGACAGGGGGGCAATGAGCAGTTCTTC. This encodes CASKGQGGNEQFF.

This chain connects TRBV29-1 to TRBJ2-5; 7 nucleotides line up with TRBD1. CDR3 length: 17 residues. V was clipped by 4 bases and J by 0 bases; unmatched bases: 14. CDR1 and CDR2 (germline): SQVTM, ANQGSEA. CDR3 in DNA: TGCAGCGTTGTTAAGGGGGACAGACTTTGGTACCAAGAGACCCAGTACTTC. Amino acid sequence: CSVVKGDRLWYQETQYF.